Shown below are 28 T cell receptor beta chains from a single sample sequenced in a study of tumor-infiltrating lymphocytes in localized non-small cell lung cancer. Libraries were prepared by immunoSEQ multiplex PCR; TCRdb keeps only in-frame clonotypes and omits some of them. The sample consists of around 12,000 clones, 80% to 90% of them appearing once. Source material: uninvolved lung tissue not adjacent to the tumor. The receptors shown here come from a human donor with non-small cell lung cancer.

V is TRBV29-1 and J is TRBJ2-7; either TRBD1 or TRBD2 may fit D (7 bases each). Trimming cost V 2 bases and J 6 bases, with 14 bases left between them. This CDR3 is 13 amino acids long. CDR1 is SQVTM, CDR2 ANQGSEA, per germline. This CDR3 is CSVETQGGGEQYF. The CDR3 coding sequence is TGCAGCGTTGAAACTCAGGGGGGGGGCGAGCAGTACTTC.

V and J are TRBV5-1 and TRBJ2-3; 10 bases agree with TRBD2. Germline V lookup: CDR1 SGHRS, CDR2 YFSETQ. J gave up 5 bases and V 5 bases, and 8 bases lay outside the gene matches. The CDR3 is made up of 15 amino acids. The CDR3 nucleotides are TGCGCCAGCAGGGCTAGCGGGGGTGGCCAAGATACGCAGTATTTT. Its protein is CASRASGGGQDTQYF.

The rearrangement uses TRBV6-1 and TRBJ2-1, with 7 bases fitting TRBD1. Losses at the gene ends were 4 bases for V and 13 bases for J; bases not matched to a gene: 10. The CDR3 spans 13 residues. Germline V gene lookup returns CDR1 MNHNS and CDR2 SASEGT. CDR3: CASSASQTGEQFF. The CDR3, as DNA: TGTGCCAGCAGTGCCTCTCAAACAGGGGAACAGTTCTTC.

The chain joins TRBV2 to TRBJ1-4, with D unclear. The CDR3 has 14 residues. The V end was cut by 4 bases, the J end by 0 bases, with 6 bases between. The germline gives CDR1 SNHLY, CDR2 FYNNEI. The CDR3 spells CASSGVATNEKLFF. The DNA of the CDR3 is TGTGCCAGCAGTGGAGTTGCAACTAATGAAAAACTGTTTTTT.

The J gene is TRBJ1-5, the V gene TRBV5-6; 7 bases are a match to TRBD1. Germline CDR1 and CDR2: SGHDT and YYEEEE. The CDR3 spans 15 residues. Trimming cost V 1 base and J 4 bases; bases outside gene matches: 5. As DNA, the CDR3 is TGTGCCAGCAGCTTGCAGGGGGTGCCAAATCAGCCCCAGCATTTT. This sequence encodes CASSLQGVPNQPQHF.

J is TRBJ2-5 and V is TRBV7-8, with D perhaps assigned TRBD1 or TRBD2 (5 bases each). Germline lookup yields CDR1 SGHVS and CDR2 FQNEAQ. This CDR3 is built from 16 residues. V gave up 5 bases and J gave up 4 bases, with 20 bases separating them. CDR3 residues: CASSPASGTRGETQYF. As DNA, the CDR3 is TGTGCCAGCAGCCCCGCGTCCGGGACCCGGGGAGAGACCCAGTACTTC.

The chain's CDR3 is CASSPGQGNYEQYF. The CDR3 nucleotides read TGTGCCAGCAGCCCCGGACAGGGAAACTACGAGCAGTACTTC. The V and J genes are TRBV5-6 and TRBJ2-7; TRBD1 agrees at 8 bases. The germline gives CDR1 SGHDT, CDR2 YYEEEE. After removal of 4 bases from V and 3 bases from J, the junction contained 6 bases not matched to a gene. The CDR3 is 14 residues long.

The V and J genes are TRBV7-9 and TRBJ1-1; TRBD1 agrees at 7 bases. This CDR3 is 14 amino acids long. V trimming: 0 bases; J trimming: 8 bases; junction bases outside the gene matches: 6. Germline V lookup: CDR1 SEHNR, CDR2 FQNEAQ (reference sequence). The CDR3 loop reads CASSLAGQVAEAFF. CDR3 bases: TGTGCCAGCAGCTTAGCAGGACAGGTTGCAGAAGCTTTCTTT.

A single count supports this clone. The V gene is TRBV2, the J gene TRBJ2-7, with 7 bases lining up with TRBD1. Germline V lookup: CDR1 SNHLY, CDR2 FYNNEI. V gave up 1 base and J gave up 3 bases; unmatched junction bases: 6. The CDR3 is 15 amino acids. In nucleotides, the CDR3 is TGTGCCAGCAGTGAAGGGTGGGGACAGATCTACGAGCAGTACTTC. Translating gives CASSEGWGQIYEQYF.

Worth noting for this clone: An end of the junction does not agree with germline; a read error may underlie this. The chain combines TRBV7-7 with TRBJ2-5; D is tentatively TRBD1 or TRBD2 (5 bases each). Germline assignment: CDR1 SSHAT and CDR2 FNYEAQ (reference sequence). CDR3 length equals 13 residues. As DNA, the CDR3 is TGTGCTAGCAGTGAGGGCAGGGTAAAGACCCAGTACTTC. This gives the protein CASSEGRVKTQYF.

This clone was seen only once. This sequence joins TRBV10-2 and TRBJ2-7; D gene uncertain. Germline lookup yields CDR1 WSHSY and CDR2 SAAADI. Trimming removed 6 bases at V and 5 bases at J, with 14 bases between. This CDR3 is 13 amino acids long. CDR3 sequence reads: CASSLPMKDEQYF. CDR3 sequence (DNA): TGCGCCAGCAGCCTACCTATGAAGGACGAGCAGTACTTC.

V gene TRBV5-1 combines with J gene TRBJ2-1; TRBD2 agrees at 7 bases. Trimming took 3 bases from V and 7 from J; bases not matched to a gene: 4. Germline V gene data show CDR1 as SGHRS and CDR2 as YFSETQ. The CDR3 loop spans 13 amino acids. CDR3 in DNA: TGCGCCAGCAGCTCGGGGGGAGGAAATGAGCAGTTCTTC. This codes for CASSSGGGNEQFF.

The V call is TRBV30, the J call TRBJ1-1; D is perhaps TRBD1 (5 bases). With 1 base removed from V and 6 bases from J, the gap between germline ends came to 9 bases. The CDR3 is made up of 12 amino acids. Looked up from germline, CDR1 is GTSNPN and CDR2 is SVGIG (reference sequence). CDR3: CAWSGTSSEAFF. CDR3 DNA: TGTGCCTGGAGTGGGACATCTTCTGAAGCTTTCTTT.

This chain uses TRBV18 with TRBJ2-6, with D possibly TRBD2 on 6 matching bases. Germline loops: CDR1 KGHSH, CDR2 LQKENI. The CDR3 has 17 amino acids. V lost 2 bases to trimming and J lost 1 base, with 12 bases between them. CDR3 region: CASSPFEAGSGANVLTF. The CDR3 DNA reads TGTGCCAGCTCACCATTCGAAGCGGGTTCTGGGGCCAACGTCCTGACTTTC.

The chain combines TRBV5-6 with TRBJ1-6; 9 nucleotides match TRBD1. From germline, CDR1 is SGHDT and CDR2 YYEEEE. V shed 0 bases and J 10 bases; nucleotides not matched to a gene: 2. The CDR3 extends over 14 amino acids. DNA of the CDR3: TGTGCCAGCAGCTTGGAACAGGGGGCATCACCCCTCCACTTT. Its translation: CASSLEQGASPLHF.

The gene calls are TRBV30 and TRBJ2-2; D gene uncertain. Germline lookup yields CDR1 GTSNPN and CDR2 SVGIG (reference sequence). V lost 4 bases and J 3 bases, leaving 9 bases between the germline ends. The CDR3 totals 13 residues. CDR3 nucleotide sequence: TGTGCCTGGAACAATAGGGACACCGGGGAGCTGTTTTTT. Protein product: CAWNNRDTGELFF.

This chain joins TRBV29-1 and TRBJ2-7; D remains unclear. CDR1 is SQVTM and CDR2 is ANQGSEA in the germline V gene. This CDR3 region has 11 residues. V lost 3 bases to trimming and J lost 2 bases, with 5 bases between them. The CDR3 region has the DNA TGCAGCGTTGAGGGTACCTACGAGCAGTACTTC. Protein product: CSVEGTYEQYF.

The chain combines TRBV7-3 with TRBJ1-1, with 8 bases matching TRBD1. The CDR3 extends over 13 amino acids. Germline assignment: CDR1 SGHTA and CDR2 FQGTGA. V was clipped by 7 bases and J by 5 bases; unmatched bases: 6. CDR3 nucleotide sequence: TGTGCCAGCACCGGACAGGGAGGGACTGAAGCTTTCTTT. It codes for CASTGQGGTEAFF.

As concerns this clone: One junction end does not reproduce the germline sequence, and a read error may be involved. V is TRBV6-5 and J is TRBJ2-5; tentatively, D is TRBD1 (6 bases). Germline CDR1 MNHEY, CDR2 SVGAGI. The CDR3 is 14 amino acids. The CDR3 is CASSYSGGGETQYF. The CDR3 DNA is TGTGCCAGCAGCTACTCTGGGGGCGGCGAGACCCAGTACTTC.

The chain joins TRBV5-6 to TRBJ1-3; 9 bases match TRBD1. CDR3 size: 14 residues. Germline-derived CDR1 and CDR2 are SGHDT and YYEEEE. V was pared by 4 bases and J by 4 bases, with 3 bases of the junction left unmatched. The CDR3 sequence is CASSATGGGNTIYF. Written as DNA, the CDR3 is TGTGCCAGCAGCGCGACAGGGGGGGGAAACACCATATATTTT.

The chain combines TRBV7-2 with TRBJ2-1, with 13 bases fitting TRBD2. Germline trimming cut 6 bases from V and 7 bases from J; bases unmatched to any gene: 3. The CDR3 runs 14 residues. CDR1 SGHTA and CDR2 FQGNSA come from the germline V gene. CDR3 DNA sequence: TGTGCCAGCAGTCGGACTAGCGGGAGTAATGAGCAGTTCTTC. Translated, it gives CASSRTSGSNEQFF. Filled out from reference TRBV7-2 and TRBJ2-1, the complete variable domain reads GAGVSQSPSNKVTEKGKDVELRCDPISGHTALYWYRQSLGQGLEFLIYFQGNSAPDKSGLPSDRFSAERTGGSVSTLTIQRTQQEDSAVYLCASSRTSGSNEQFFGPGTRLTVL.

This sequence joins TRBV30 and TRBJ2-3; the D gene is possibly TRBD1 (7 bases). The ends were cut back, 2 bases at V and 4 bases at J, with 13 bases in the middle. The CDR3 has 14 amino acids. Germline CDR1 and CDR2: GTSNPN and SVGIG (reference sequence). Written as DNA, the CDR3 is TGTGCCTGGAGTATGGCAGGGGGGCCAGATACGCAGTATTTT. Protein sequence: CAWSMAGGPDTQYF. The full variable domain, with the rest looked up from reference TRBV30 and TRBJ2-3, is SQTIHQWPATLVQPVGSPLSLECTVEGTSNPNLYWYRQAAGRGLQLLFYSVGIGQISSEVPQNLSASRPQDRQFILSSKKLLLSDSGFYLCAWSMAGGPDTQYFGPGTRLTVL.

This chain joins TRBV5-1 and TRBJ2-5; D is undetermined. Trimming removed 0 bases from V and 4 bases from J, with 10 bases in between. The CDR3 runs to 14 residues. Germline V CDR1 and CDR2: SGHRS, YFSETQ. The DNA for the CDR3 is TGCGCCAGCAGCTTGGCTTTCGAGGCAGAGACCCAGTACTTC. Amino acids: CASSLAFEAETQYF.

The rearrangement uses TRBV5-1 and TRBJ2-7; 7 bases match TRBD1. Germline assignment: CDR1 SGHRS and CDR2 YFSETQ. V dropped 4 bases and J dropped 2; count of bases not matched to a gene: 9. This CDR3 has 15 amino acids. The CDR3 is CASSLVYRGTYEQYF. For the CDR3, the DNA is TGCGCCAGCAGCCTTGTCTACAGGGGAACCTACGAGCAGTACTTC.

This sequence joins TRBV6-7 and TRBJ1-1; maybe TRBD1 (6 bases). Being an ORF, TRBV6-7 has a function that is uncertain. The V and J ends lost 9 bases and 2 bases respectively, with 22 bases between them. This CDR3 is 16 amino acids long. In DNA, the CDR3 is TGTGCCAGTTCGTACCTCCTCAGGGGAACTAACACTGAAGCTTTCTTT. Protein sequence: CASSYLLRGTNTEAFF.

The CDR3 DNA reads as TGTGCCAGCGGGCTAGCGGCTAATTTAGATACGCAGTATTTT. It encodes CASGLAANLDTQYF. This chain connects TRBV6-1 to TRBJ2-3; TRBD2 matches 7 bases. The CDR3 length is 14 residues. The germline CDR1 and CDR2 sequences are MNHNS and SASEGT. J was trimmed by 5 bases and V by 8 bases; bases with no gene match: 10.

The chain joins TRBV4-1 to TRBJ2-7, with 7 bases matching TRBD1. There are 13 residues in the CDR3. CDR1 is MGHRA, CDR2 YSYEKL, per germline. Trimming removed 1 base from V and 6 bases from J; junction bases left unmatched: 3. The CDR3 bases are TGCGCCAGCAGCCAAGGGGGGACAGCCGAGCAGTACTTC. It is translated as CASSQGGTAEQYF.

V gene TRBV5-3 combines with J gene TRBJ2-3; 11 nucleotides line up with TRBD2. TRBV5-3 falls under the ORF class, with uncertain function. This CDR3 has 15 residues. Trimming cost V 3 bases and J 0 bases; bases outside gene matches: 0. The DNA of the CDR3 is TGTGCCAGAAGCTGGACTAGCGGGAGCACAGATACGCAGTATTTT. This sequence encodes CARSWTSGSTDTQYF.